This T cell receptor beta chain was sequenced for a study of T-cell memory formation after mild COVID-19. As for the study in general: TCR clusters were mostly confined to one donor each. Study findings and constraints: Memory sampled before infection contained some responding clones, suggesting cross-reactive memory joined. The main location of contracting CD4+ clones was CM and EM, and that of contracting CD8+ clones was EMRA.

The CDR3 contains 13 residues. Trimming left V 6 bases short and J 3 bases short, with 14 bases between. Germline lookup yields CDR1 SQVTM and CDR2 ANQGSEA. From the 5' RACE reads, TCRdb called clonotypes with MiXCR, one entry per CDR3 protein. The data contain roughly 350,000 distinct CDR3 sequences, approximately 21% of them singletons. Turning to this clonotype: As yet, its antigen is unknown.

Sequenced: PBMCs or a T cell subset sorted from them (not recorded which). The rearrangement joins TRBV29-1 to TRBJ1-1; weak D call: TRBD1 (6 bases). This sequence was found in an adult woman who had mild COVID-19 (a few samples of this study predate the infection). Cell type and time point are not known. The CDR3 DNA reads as TGCAGCGTCCGGGGGCGCGCGGACACTGAAGCTTTCTTT. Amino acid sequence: CSVRGRADTEAFF.